Listed below are T cell receptor beta chains from one sample, sequenced in a study of blood T cell repertoires in COVID-19. Profiled with immunoSEQ multiplex PCR; TCRdb holds only in-frame clones, not every one. The sample carries 120,000 or so clones, roughly nine tenths recorded once. Sequenced: peripheral blood. The source is a man aged 70-80 years with active or convalescent COVID-19. The CDR3 runs from the conserved cysteine through the conserved F or W. D genes are given only for firm matches. Some rows have no size entry. The others give once, few or many, or a class for an expanded clone.

>TRBJ1-5|NA|12|TRBV14|NA
TGTGCCAGCAGCCATTTAGATCAGCCCCAGCATTTT
CASSHLDQPQHF
>TRBJ2-1|NA|15|TRBV10-1|NA
TGCGCCAGCAGTGAGTCGTCTAGTCGTTTCAATGAGCAGTTCTTC
CASSESSSRFNEQFF
>TRBJ1-4|TRBD1|14|TRBV28|NA
TGTGCCAGCACCGCCGGGACAGGGGATGAAAAACTGTTTTTT
CASTAGTGDEKLFF
>TRBJ2-3|TRBD2|16|TRBV2|NA
TGTGCCAGCGGGCTCTGGACTAGCGGGAGTGGGGATACGCAGTATTTT
CASGLWTSGSGDTQYF
>TRBJ2-1|TRBD2|15|TRBV27|few
TGTGCCAGCAGTTTAGGAGCGGGGGGTTACAATGAGCAGTTCTTC
CASSLGAGGYNEQFF
>TRBJ2-3|TRBD2|17|TRBV4-2|NA
TGTGCCAGCAGCCAGGAACTAGCGGGCTGGGGGCTGGATACGCAGTATTTT
CASSQELAGWGLDTQYF
>TRBJ1-1|TRBD1|16|TRBV28|NA
TGTGCCAGCAGTTTACCCCCCGGGACAGGGGCCACTGAAGCTTTCTTT
CASSLPPGTGATEAFF
>TRBJ1-1|NA|17|TRBV5-1|NA
TGCGCCAGCAGCTTGGCTCGTAACAGGGACGAGAACACTGAAGCTTTCTTT
CASSLARNRDENTEAFF
>TRBJ1-3|TRBD1|14|TRBV29-1|once
TGCAGCGTTCAGGGGGCGCCGTCTGGAAACACCATATATTTT
CSVQGAPSGNTIYF
>TRBJ1-2|NA|13|TRBV28|NA
TGTGCCTCAGCCAGGCAAGCTAACTATGGCTACACCTTC
CASARQANYGYTF
>TRBJ2-7|TRBD2|14|TRBV6-5|NA
TGTGCCAGCGCGGGACTAGCGGGATTGTACGAGCAGTACTTC
CASAGLAGLYEQYF
>TRBJ2-6|TRBD2|19|TRBV7-3|NA
TGTGCCAGCAGCTTAATCAGAGCGGGAGTGAGCTCTGGGGCCAACGTCCTGACTTTC
CASSLIRAGVSSGANVLTF
>TRBJ2-7|TRBD1|14|TRBV10-1|NA
TGCGCCAGCGGCCAAGGACAGGGCCTCGGCGAGCAGTACTTC
CASGQGQGLGEQYF
>TRBJ2-2|TRBD1|14|TRBV6-4|NA
TGTGCCAGCAGTGACTCGACAGGGCCCGGGGAGCTGTTTTTT
CASSDSTGPGELFF
>TRBJ1-1|NA|14|TRBV27|NA
TGTGCCAGCAGTGCAGACAGGCTTTTCACTGAAGCTTTCTTT
CASSADRLFTEAFF
>TRBJ2-7|TRBD2|14|TRBV18|NA
TGTGCCAGCTCAATACTAGCGGGATTGGATGAGCAGTACTTC
CASSILAGLDEQYF
>TRBJ2-5|TRBD2|13|TRBV30|NA
TGTGCCTGGAGTCGACTAGCGGAAGAGACCCAGTACTTC
CAWSRLAEETQYF
>TRBJ2-1|TRBD2|15|TRBV7-3|NA
TGTGCCAGCAGCTTATCGGCGGGAGGTCGCAATGAGCAGTTCTTC
CASSLSAGGRNEQFF
>TRBJ2-7|TRBD2|16|TRBV28|NA
TGTGCCAGCAACGCCGGGGAGCGGGAGGGCTCCTACGAGCAGTACTTC
CASNAGEREGSYEQYF
>TRBJ2-7|NA|15|TRBV27|NA
TGTGCCAGCAGTTTTGGGCCGAATTTTGGGTACGAGCAGTACTTC
CASSFGPNFGYEQYF
>TRBJ1-2|NA|15|TRBV19|NA
TGTGCCAGTAGTATATTTCCCTCCCTGGCGGCTGGCTACACCTTC
CASSIFPSLAAGYTF
>TRBJ1-1|NA|11|TRBV20-1|NA
TGCAGTGCTAGTTGGGAGACTGAAGCTTTCTTT
CSASWETEAFF